These 3 T cell receptor beta chains share one sample of origin, sequenced in a study of blood T cell repertoires in COVID-19 (dated by TCRdb to about 2020). Libraries were made using the immunoSEQ multiplex PCR assay. Imported from immuneACCESS, the table was reduced by TCRdb to in-frame sequences with V and J called. These copies leave out some clones; in studies compared against another copy, an unresolved V gene accounts for under half, and the cause of the remainder is not known. This sample lists approximately 50,000 clones; around nine tenths were detected once. Together, the top ten hold 7% to 9% of the sample. The source material was peripheral blood. These TCRs come from an elderly man with active or convalescent COVID-19.

CDR3: CASSRGNTDTQYF. As DNA, the CDR3 is TGTGCCAGTAGCAGGGGTAACACAGATACGCAGTATTTT. V usage is TRBV19 and J usage is TRBJ2-3; D is possibly TRBD1 (6 bases). CDR1 LNHDA and CDR2 SQIVND come from the germline V gene (reference sequence). The length of the CDR3 is 13 residues. Trimming removed 6 bases at V and 2 bases at J, with 9 bases between.

V gene TRBV19 combines with J gene TRBJ2-7; D is perhaps TRBD1 (5 bases). CDR3 size: 14 residues. Between the trimmed V and J ends, which lost 3 bases and 0 bases, there was a span of 9 bases. The germline CDR1 and CDR2 sequences are LNHDA and SQIVND (reference sequence). This chain's CDR3 is CASSMTAFSYEQYF. The CDR3 region has the DNA TGTGCCAGTAGTATGACAGCTTTCTCCTACGAGCAGTACTTC.

The rearrangement joins TRBV12-3 or TRBV12-4 to TRBJ1-1, with a weak D call TRBD1 (6 bases). CDR3 length: 13 residues. Trimming left V 10 bases short and J 3 bases short, with 15 bases between. DNA of the CDR3: TGTGCCATCTCGTCCCAGGGGTACACTGAAGCTTTCTTT. Translation gives CAISSQGYTEAFF.